The 27 T cell receptor beta chains listed next were all sequenced from one sample in a study of metastatic and nonmetastatic thyroid tumors. Via MiXCR, TCRdb re-called the PCR reads. The sample yields some 41,000 clones, more than 25% seen once. No treatment had been given to any patient before thyroid surgery. Specimen: blood. These receptors were taken from a male donor with papillary thyroid cancer or a benign thyroid nodule (not recorded which). Some clones in this sample may be carry-over from other donors' samples.

The chain links TRBV11-1 to TRBJ2-1, with D possibly being TRBD2 (6 bases). The CDR3 has 15 residues. Trimming stripped 0 bases from V and 13 bases from J, with 19 bases between. Germline V gene sequence: CDR1 SGHAT, CDR2 FQDESV (reference sequence). The CDR3: CASSLAGGTRRDQFF. For the CDR3, the DNA is TGTGCCAGCAGCTTAGCGGGGGGAACTCGGCGAGATCAGTTCTTC.

The table lists this clone with a few counts. The chain uses TRBV28 and TRBJ1-1; no reliable D call. V was shortened by 3 bases and J by 5 bases, with 4 bases between the two germline ends. The V gene's germline CDR1 is MDHEN and CDR2 SYDVKM. CDR3 length equals 11 residues. Here the CDR3 reads CASSFLTEAFF. The CDR3 nucleotides read TGTGCCAGCAGTTTTCTGACTGAAGCTTTCTTT.

A note on this clone: At one boundary the junction diverges from the germline segment, which might be a read error. The V and J genes are TRBV27 and TRBJ1-5; D uncertain. The CDR3 extends over 17 amino acids. The germline V gene encodes CDR1 MNHEY and CDR2 SMNVEV (reference sequence). This chain's CDR3 is CARSLLAVGYSNQPQHF. In DNA form, the CDR3 reads TGTGCCAGGAGTTTATTGGCAGTCGGTTATAGCAATCAGCCCCAGCATTTT.

This clone came up once. This chain links TRBV11-2 with TRBJ2-2; tentatively, D is TRBD2 (5 bases). CDR1 is SGHAT and CDR2 is FQNNGV in the germline V gene. The CDR3 extends over 16 amino acids. Trimming removed 2 bases from V and 7 bases from J, with 17 bases in between. In DNA, the CDR3 is TGTGCCAGCAGCTTATACGTAGCGTCCTGGGGCGGGGAGCTGTTTTTT. Translating it yields CASSLYVASWGGELFF. The full variable domain, rest sourced from reference TRBV11-2 and TRBJ2-2, is EAGVAQSPRYKIIEKRQSVAFWCNPISGHATLYWYQQILGQGPKLLIQFQNNGVVDDSQLPKDRFSAERLKGVDSTLKIQPAKLEDSAVYLCASSLYVASWGGELFFGEGSRLTVL.

This clone was detected ten times or more. Additional DNA sequences in this sample encode the identical CDR3. The chain links TRBV2 to TRBJ2-6, with D possibly matching TRBD1 (5 bases). CDR3 length: 17 amino acids. The germline V gene encodes CDR1 SNHLY and CDR2 FYNNEI. With 8 bases removed from V and 2 bases from J, the gap between germline ends came to 19 bases. The CDR3 is CASRRMQGPPGANVLTF. The CDR3 DNA follows: TGTGCCAGCCGGCGTATGCAGGGCCCTCCTGGGGCCAACGTCCTGACTTTC. Based on the CDR3 plus reference TRBV2 and TRBJ2-6, the full variable domain is EPEVTQTPSHQVTQMGQEVILRCVPISNHLYFYWYRQILGQKVEFLVSFYNNEISEKSEIFDDQFSVERPDGSNFTLKIRSTKLEDSAMYFCASRRMQGPPGANVLTFGAGSRLTVL.

The V and J genes are TRBV5-1 and TRBJ2-7; TRBD1 might be the D (6 bases). Germline V gene data show CDR1 as SGHRS and CDR2 as YFSETQ. Trimming took off 9 bases at V and 2 bases at J, with 24 bases between the two ends. CDR3 length: 16 residues. The DNA for the CDR3 is TGCGCCATCTGCTTGGATCCGGGACACAAAGCCTACGAGCAGTACTTC. The encoded protein is CAICLDPGHKAYEQYF.

The chain combines TRBV12-3 or TRBV12-4 with TRBJ2-1; D possibly corresponds to TRBD2 (6 bases). Between the trimmed V and J ends, which lost 7 bases and 5 bases, there was a span of 21 bases. The CDR3 contains 16 residues. The CDR3 region has the DNA TGTGCCAGCACCCCGTGGAGGGGTGGCCTAAACAATGAGCAGTTCTTC. Its translation is CASTPWRGGLNNEQFF.

This clone has a count of ten or more. The V and J genes are TRBV5-4 and TRBJ2-1; D unresolved. The germline gives CDR1 SGHNT, CDR2 YYREEE (reference sequence). The CDR3 length is 15 residues. Trimming took off 0 bases at V and 1 base at J, with 8 bases between the two ends. CDR3 DNA: TGTGCCAGCAGCTTGGAACTAAATTCCTACAATGAGCAGTTCTTC. This codes for CASSLELNSYNEQFF.

This clone occurred many times. The rearrangement joins TRBV4-1 to TRBJ2-7; unclear D gene. Per germline, CDR1 MGHRA and CDR2 YSYEKL. This CDR3 comprises 18 residues. V lost 0 bases, J lost 6 bases, and 24 bases lay in between. This CDR3 reads CASSQDVVNPGISGEQYF. The CDR3 DNA follows: TGCGCCAGCAGCCAAGATGTTGTTAATCCTGGAATCTCGGGCGAGCAGTACTTC.

As to this clone: The CDR3 ends on some other residue instead of the conserved phenylalanine or tryptophan, so this is likely a read error. The DNA is omitted, as the CDR3 cannot be located on it reliably, and the CDR3 follows TCRdb's listing. The rearrangement joins TRBV12-3 or TRBV12-4 to TRBJ2-5; no check of the table's D call, TRBD1, against the DNA was made. Inclusive of both ends, the CDR3 amounts to 14 amino acids. CDR3 protein: CASSSGTGQETQYY.

In this sample, this clone turned up many times. The chain joins TRBV11-2 to TRBJ1-1; D not resolved. The V end was cut by 1 base, the J end by 13 bases, with 13 bases between. Germline values: CDR1 SGHAT, CDR2 FQNNGV. The CDR3 loop spans 12 amino acids. The chain's CDR3 is CASSLVVGSGFF. CDR3 in DNA: TGTGCCAGCAGCTTAGTGGTAGGGTCGGGTTTCTTT.

This chain uses TRBV18 with TRBJ2-7; possible D gene TRBD2, 6 bases. Germline loops: CDR1 KGHSH, CDR2 LQKENI. This CDR3 region has 14 residues. V lost 2 bases and J 5 bases, leaving 13 bases between the germline ends. The CDR3 region has the DNA TGTGCCAGCTCACCAGCCCGAGGACTACACGAGCAGTACTTC. This translates into CASSPARGLHEQYF.

This clone appeared once. One end of the junction varies from germline; a read error may be responsible. This chain links TRBV7-8 with TRBJ1-1; D call uncertain. Germline V gives CDR1 SGHVS, CDR2 FQNEAQ. CDR3 length equals 13 residues. This CDR3 reads CVSSEVEGTEAFF. The CDR3 nucleotides read TGTGTCAGCAGCGAAGTAGAGGGCACTGAAGCTTTCTTT.

This clone came up a few times. The rearrangement links TRBV6-1 to TRBJ2-3; D is unclear. The V gene's germline CDR1 is MNHNS and CDR2 SASEGT. Trimming pared 5 bases from V and 2 bases from J, leaving 11 bases between. The CDR3 has 14 amino acids. The CDR3 region is CASSLGFHTDTQYF. CDR3 sequence (DNA): TGTGCCAGCAGTTTGGGCTTTCACACAGATACGCAGTATTTT.

About this clone: Compared with germline, one end of the junction differs, possibly owing to a read error. This chain connects TRBV6-5 to TRBJ1-2, with D unresolved. CDR3 size: 14 residues. The germline V gene has CDR1 MNHEY and CDR2 SVGAGI. The CDR3 bases are TGTGCCAGCATTTACTCAGAGGGCTCGGGTGGATACACCTTC. Its protein product is CASIYSEGSGGYTF.

This clone occurred many times. The rearrangement joins TRBV9 to TRBJ2-3; D is ambiguous. From germline, CDR1 is SGDLS and CDR2 YYNGEE. This CDR3 comprises 20 residues. Trimming stripped 0 bases from V and 0 bases from J, with 23 bases between. The CDR3 reads CASSVADPPHWFSSTDTQYF. The DNA for the CDR3 is TGTGCCAGCAGCGTAGCGGATCCTCCCCACTGGTTTTCTAGCACAGATACGCAGTATTTT.

This clone appeared many times. CDR3 residues: CASSFWETQYF. As DNA, the CDR3 is TGTGCCAGCAGCTTTTGGGAGACCCAGTACTTC. The chain has TRBV7-8 and TRBJ2-5; the D is unclear. This CDR3 has 11 amino acids. V lost 3 bases to trimming and J lost 5 bases, with 4 bases between them. In germline, CDR1 is SGHVS, CDR2 FQNEAQ.

This clone was seen once. The genes are TRBV4-1 and TRBJ2-7; no clear D gene. The CDR3 contains 13 residues. The V gene's germline CDR1 is MGHRA and CDR2 YSYEKL. V lost 2 bases to trimming and J lost 12 bases, with 17 bases between them. The CDR3 nucleotides are TGCGCCAGCAGCCAATCCCCCTCAGATAAACCGTACTTC. It specifies CASSQSPSDKPYF.

This clone was recorded at least ten times. V usage is TRBV19 and J usage is TRBJ2-1; D perhaps matches TRBD2 (5 bases). The V gene's germline CDR1 is LNHDA and CDR2 SQIVND (reference sequence). The germline V and J ends were trimmed by 7 bases and 0 bases, with 16 bases remaining between them. The CDR3 totals 16 residues. The CDR3 protein is CASTLRHGSSYNEQFF. CDR3 DNA sequence: TGTGCCAGTACCCTCAGGCATGGGAGCTCCTACAATGAGCAGTTCTTC.

This clone was counted ten times or more. Here the CDR3 DNA reads TGTGCCAGCAGGGAGATTAGGGGGCGCGGTGATAATTCACCCCTCCACTTT. Its protein product is CASREIRGRGDNSPLHF. The chain links TRBV2 to TRBJ1-6, with 7 bases matching TRBD1. Germline-derived CDR1 and CDR2 are SNHLY and FYNNEI. J lost 5 bases, V lost 6 bases, and 13 bases had no gene match. There are 17 residues in the CDR3.

V is TRBV6-1 and J is TRBJ1-2; 8 nucleotides match TRBD1. Germline V gene lookup returns CDR1 MNHNS and CDR2 SASEGT. The CDR3 length is 14 residues. V shed 8 bases, J shed 5 bases, and the junction held 10 bases outside the gene matches. CDR3 DNA sequence: TGTGCCAGCCACGTGGACAGGGTAAAATATGGCTACACCTTC. Amino acids: CASHVDRVKYGYTF.

The sample holds one count of this clone. This chain connects TRBV6-1 to TRBJ1-1; D is possibly TRBD1 (6 bases). Germline values: CDR1 MNHNS, CDR2 SASEGT. This CDR3 has 14 residues. V lost 8 bases and J 0 bases, leaving 13 bases between the germline ends. For the CDR3, the DNA is TGTGCCAGCGGGATGGACAGTGTGAACACTGAAGCTTTCTTT. Translating it yields CASGMDSVNTEAFF.

The chain carries TRBV7-3 and TRBJ2-7; D may correspond to TRBD1 or TRBD2 (6 bases each). Between the trimmed V and J ends, which lost 2 bases and 9 bases, there was a span of 14 bases. CDR3 length: 13 amino acids. Germline values: CDR1 SGHTA, CDR2 FQGTGA. The CDR3 DNA reads TGTGCCAGCAGCTTACATATTGGAGGGGGGCAGTACTTC. Translated: CASSLHIGGGQYF.

This clone has only a few counts. The rearrangement links TRBV10-3 to TRBJ2-7; D possibly corresponds to TRBD1 (6 bases). Germline V gives CDR1 ENHRY, CDR2 SYGVKD. The length of the CDR3 is 13 residues. Trimming took 5 bases from V and 6 from J, leaving 14 bases between them. The CDR3 loop is CAISSYRESEQYF. In nucleotides, the CDR3 is TGTGCCATCAGTTCATACAGGGAAAGCGAGCAGTACTTC.

This sequence joins TRBV7-8 and TRBJ2-7; 14 nucleotides line up with TRBD2. The CDR3 totals 14 residues. Germline CDR1 and CDR2: SGHVS and FQNEAQ. The trim removed 8 bases at V and 4 bases at J, leaving 4 bases unmatched. The CDR3 bases are TGTGCCAGCGGGGGGACTAGCGGGAGTTACGAGCAGTACTTC. It codes for CASGGTSGSYEQYF.

Notes on this clone: Lacking the conserved final phenylalanine or tryptophan, this CDR3 likely reflects a read error. The chain has TRBV12-3 or TRBV12-4 and TRBJ2-7, with D perhaps TRBD1 (5 bases). V was clipped by 7 bases and J by 3 bases, with 13 bases between them. This CDR3 has 13 amino acids. The CDR3 loop reads CASKSGCSYEQYL. The CDR3, as DNA: TGTGCCAGCAAATCAGGGTGCAGCTACGAGCAGTACTTA.

This clone appeared a few times. At one boundary the junction diverges from the germline segment, which might be a read error. The same CDR3 is also encoded by other DNA sequences in this sample. The chain has TRBV6-1 and TRBJ1-3; TRBD1 is a possible D gene (6 bases). Germline CDR1 MNHNS, CDR2 SASEGT. The CDR3 covers 16 residues. For the CDR3, the DNA is TGTGCCAGCAGTGAACGGGCAGCGGGGGCTGGAAACACCATATACTTT. Residues: CASSERAAGAGNTIYF.